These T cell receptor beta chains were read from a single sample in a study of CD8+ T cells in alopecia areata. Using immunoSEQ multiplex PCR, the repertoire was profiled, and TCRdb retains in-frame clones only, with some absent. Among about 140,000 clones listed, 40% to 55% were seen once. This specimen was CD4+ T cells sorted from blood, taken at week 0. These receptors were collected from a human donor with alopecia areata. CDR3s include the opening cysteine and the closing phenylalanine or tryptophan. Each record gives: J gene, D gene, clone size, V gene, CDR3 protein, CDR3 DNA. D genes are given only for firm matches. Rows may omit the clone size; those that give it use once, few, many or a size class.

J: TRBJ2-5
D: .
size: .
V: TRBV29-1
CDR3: CSVGGRQETQYF
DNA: TGCAGCGTTGGAGGGCGCCAAGAGACCCAGTACTTC

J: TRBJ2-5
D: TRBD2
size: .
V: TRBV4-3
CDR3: CASSHGTSGKETQYF
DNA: TGCGCCAGCAGCCACGGGACTAGCGGCAAAGAGACCCAGTACTTC

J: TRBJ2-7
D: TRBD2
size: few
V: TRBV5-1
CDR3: CASSPRGLAAIVYEQYF
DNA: TGCGCCAGCAGCCCCCGAGGACTAGCTGCAATCGTCTACGAGCAGTACTTC

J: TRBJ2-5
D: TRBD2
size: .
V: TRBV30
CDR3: CAGGPTSGVAETQYF
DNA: TGTGCCGGGGGACCCACTAGCGGAGTCGCCGAGACCCAGTACTTC

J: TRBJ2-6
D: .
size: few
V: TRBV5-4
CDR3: CASSGRTEGFSGANVLTF
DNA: TGTGCCAGCAGCGGGCGGACAGAGGGCTTCTCTGGGGCCAACGTCCTGACTTTC

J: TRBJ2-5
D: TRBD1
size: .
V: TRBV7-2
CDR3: CASRPTGGRFSETQYF
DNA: TGTGCCAGCAGACCAACAGGGGGCCGGTTTTCGGAGACCCAGTACTTC

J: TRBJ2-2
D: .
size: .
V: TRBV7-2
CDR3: CASSLALGELFF
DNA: TGTGCCAGCAGCTTAGCGCTAGGGGAGCTGTTTTTT

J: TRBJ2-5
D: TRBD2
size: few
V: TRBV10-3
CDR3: CAIADGGTSRETQYF
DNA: TGTGCCATCGCAGATGGTGGGACTAGCAGAGAGACCCAGTACTTC

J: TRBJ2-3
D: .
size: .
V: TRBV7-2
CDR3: CASGYRGKTQYF
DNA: TGTGCCAGCGGCTATAGGGGAAAGACGCAGTATTTT

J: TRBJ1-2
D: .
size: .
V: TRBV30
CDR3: CAWSVPAVIYGYTF
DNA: TGTGCCTGGAGTGTACCGGCAGTCATCTATGGCTACACCTTC

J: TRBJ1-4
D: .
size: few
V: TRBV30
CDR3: CAWSVPETGIDNEKLFF
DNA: TGTGCCTGGAGTGTTCCTGAAACAGGGATTGACAATGAAAAACTGTTTTTT

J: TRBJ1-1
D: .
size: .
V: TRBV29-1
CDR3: CSVVKGVGTEAFF
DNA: TGCAGCGTTGTGAAAGGGGTCGGCACTGAAGCTTTCTTT

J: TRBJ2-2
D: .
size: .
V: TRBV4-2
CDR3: CASSQVRGTNTGELFF
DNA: TGTGCCAGCAGCCAAGTTCGGGGAACGAACACCGGGGAGCTGTTTTTT

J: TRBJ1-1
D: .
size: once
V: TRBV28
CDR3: CASRVNTEAFF
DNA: TGTGCCAGCAGGGTGAACACTGAAGCTTTCTTT

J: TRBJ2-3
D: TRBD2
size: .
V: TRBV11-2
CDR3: CASSQPGTSGSSTDTQYF
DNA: TGTGCCAGCAGCCAGCCCGGGACTAGCGGTTCTAGCACAGATACGCAGTATTTT

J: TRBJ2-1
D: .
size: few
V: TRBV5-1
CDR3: CASSPPGSARGLSYNEQFF
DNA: TGCGCCAGCAGCCCTCCCGGGAGTGCGCGGGGGCTTTCCTACAATGAGCAGTTCTTC

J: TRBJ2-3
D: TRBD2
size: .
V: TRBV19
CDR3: CASSIQRGASTDTQYF
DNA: TGTGCCAGTAGTATCCAGCGGGGGGCTAGCACAGATACGCAGTATTTT

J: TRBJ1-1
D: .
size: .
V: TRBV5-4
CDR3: CATRLGGNTEAFF
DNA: TGTGCCACGAGACTAGGGGGGAACACTGAAGCTTTCTTT

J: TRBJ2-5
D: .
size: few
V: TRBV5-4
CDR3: CASTPDWGDQETQYF
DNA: TGTGCCAGCACCCCAGACTGGGGGGACCAAGAGACCCAGTACTTC

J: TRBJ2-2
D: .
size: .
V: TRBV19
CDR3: CASSPQGPGELFF
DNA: TGTGCCAGTAGCCCACAGGGACCCGGGGAGCTGTTTTTT

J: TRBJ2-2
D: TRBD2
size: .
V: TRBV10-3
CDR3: CAISSSGGTGELFF
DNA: TGTGCCATCAGCTCTAGCGGCGGCACCGGGGAGCTGTTTTTT

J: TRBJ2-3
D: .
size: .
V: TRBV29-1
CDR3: CSVEGGADTQYF
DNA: TGCAGCGTTGAAGGGGGAGCAGATACGCAGTATTTT

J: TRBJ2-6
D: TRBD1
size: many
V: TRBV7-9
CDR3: CASSPQEQTGVGANVLTF
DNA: TGTGCCAGCAGCCCCCAAGAACAGACAGGGGTCGGGGCCAACGTCCTGACTTTC

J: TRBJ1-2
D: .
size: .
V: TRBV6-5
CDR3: CASSYEAQEGYTF
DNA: TGTGCCAGCAGTTACGAGGCCCAGGAAGGCTACACCTTC

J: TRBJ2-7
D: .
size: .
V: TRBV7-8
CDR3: CASSFGLNGREQYF
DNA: TGTGCCAGCAGCTTTGGGCTAAACGGACGGGAGCAGTACTTC

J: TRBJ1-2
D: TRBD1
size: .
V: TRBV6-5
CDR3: CASRLPGGGSGYTF
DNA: TGTGCCAGCCGACTACCAGGGGGCGGAAGTGGCTACACCTTC

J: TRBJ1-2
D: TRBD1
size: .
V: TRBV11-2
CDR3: CASSPGRQGNGYTF
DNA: TGTGCCAGCAGCCCAGGGAGACAGGGGAATGGCTACACCTTC

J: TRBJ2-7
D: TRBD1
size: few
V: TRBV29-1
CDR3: CSVPLKGTGVSEQYF
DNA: TGCAGCGTTCCCCTGAAGGGGACAGGGGTGAGCGAGCAGTACTTC

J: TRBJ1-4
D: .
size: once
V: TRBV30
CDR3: CAWIPRGDGGEKLFF
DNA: TGTGCCTGGATCCCTCGCGGGGACGGTGGTGAAAAACTGTTTTTT

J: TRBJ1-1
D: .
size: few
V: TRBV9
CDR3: CASSDANIDEAFF
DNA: TGTGCCAGCAGCGATGCAAACATAGATGAAGCTTTCTTT

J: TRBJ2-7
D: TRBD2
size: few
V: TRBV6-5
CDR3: CASSRLAIRSAEQYF
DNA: TGTGCCAGCAGTCGACTAGCTATCCGTTCGGCCGAGCAGTACTTC

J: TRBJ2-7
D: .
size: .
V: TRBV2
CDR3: CASSEDFSGVKSYEQYF
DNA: TGTGCCAGCAGTGAAGATTTCTCAGGGGTGAAGTCCTACGAGCAGTACTTC

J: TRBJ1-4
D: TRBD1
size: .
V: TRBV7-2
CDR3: CASSPNGQGGEKLFF
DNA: TGTGCCAGCAGCCCGAACGGACAGGGCGGGGAAAAACTGTTTTTT

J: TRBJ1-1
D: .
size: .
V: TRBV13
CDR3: CASSPFRGDTEAFF
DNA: TGTGCCAGCAGCCCCTTTCGGGGCGACACTGAAGCTTTCTTT

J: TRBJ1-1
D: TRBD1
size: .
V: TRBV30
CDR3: CALKTTGERAFF
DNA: TGTGCCCTCAAAACAACAGGGGAAAGGGCTTTCTTT

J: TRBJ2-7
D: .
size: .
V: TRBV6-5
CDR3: CASSYSAISSYEQYF
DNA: TGTGCCAGCAGTTACTCTGCCATAAGCTCCTACGAGCAGTACTTC

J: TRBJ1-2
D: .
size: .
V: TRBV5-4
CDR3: CASTPRGSGLYGYTF
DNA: TGTGCCAGCACCCCCAGGGGTAGTGGGCTCTATGGCTACACCTTC

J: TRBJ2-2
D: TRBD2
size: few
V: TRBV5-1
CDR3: CASSSYLTSGGNTGELFF
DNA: TGCGCCAGCAGCTCCTACCTGACTAGCGGAGGAAACACCGGGGAGCTGTTTTTT

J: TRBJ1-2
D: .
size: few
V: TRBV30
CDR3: CAWSVLGQNYGYTF
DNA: TGTGCCTGGAGTGTACTCGGGCAGAACTATGGCTACACCTTC

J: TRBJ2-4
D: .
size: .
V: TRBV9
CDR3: CASRPDRRTTKNIQYF
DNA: TGTGCCAGCAGACCTGACAGACGAACAACCAAAAACATTCAGTACTTC

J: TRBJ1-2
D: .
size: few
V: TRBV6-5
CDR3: CASSQTGLRNGYTF
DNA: TGTGCCAGCAGTCAAACGGGGCTGCGGAATGGCTACACCTTC